These 13 T cell receptor beta chains were all obtained from the same sample, sequenced in a study of immune heterogeneity within non-small cell lung tumors. In a multiplex PCR, 32 V and 13 J primers amplified TCR beta CDR3. TCRdb itself ran the multiplex PCR reads through MiXCR, one entry per CDR3 protein. The data contain under 35,000 distinct CDR3 sequences, 25% to 30% of them singletons. Bulk tumor genomic DNA was the template, and each sample received 600 to 700 ng. The authors collected several far-apart biopsies from each primary tumor during surgery. Undergoing curative surgery were patients whose non-small cell lung cancer was untreated and newly diagnosed. What was sequenced was lung tumor tissue. These receptors all stem from a man aged 35 to 55 with non-small cell lung cancer.

The chain joins TRBV4-1 to TRBJ2-3; 8 positions agree with TRBD2. The CDR3 consists of 16 residues. Per the germline V gene, CDR1 is MGHRA and CDR2 is YSYEKL. V lost 1 base and J lost 3; bases outside the gene matches: 6. In nucleotides, the CDR3 is TGCGCCAGCAGCCAAGTCCCGGGAGGGAGGACAGATACGCAGTATTTT. Its translation is CASSQVPGGRTDTQYF.

A remark on this clonotype: A much larger clone is a single base away; this may be a read error. The chain recombines TRBV19 with TRBJ2-1; TRBD1 aligns across 8 bases. This CDR3 contains 19 residues. CDR1 LNHDA and CDR2 SQIVND come from the germline V gene (reference sequence). This chain's CDR3 is CASSRSRTGSSSLYNEKFF. The CDR3 bases are TGTGCCAGTAGTAGATCCCGGACAGGGTCCTCAAGTCTCTACAATGAGAAGTTCTTC.

This clonotype was counted many times. The gene calls are TRBV12-3 or TRBV12-4 and TRBJ1-3; the D gene is possibly TRBD1 (6 bases). The CDR3 is 14 amino acids. Trimming removed 6 bases from V and 3 bases from J, with 12 bases in between. CDR3 in amino acids: CASSHTGFGNTIYF. As DNA, the CDR3 is TGTGCCAGCAGCCACACAGGGTTTGGAAACACCATATATTTT.

This CDR3 reads CASSYQRENNEQFF. CDR3 DNA: TGTGCCAGCAGTTACCAGCGGGAAAACAATGAGCAGTTCTTC. This sequence joins TRBV6-5 and TRBJ2-1; 7 nucleotides agree with TRBD2. Trimming removed 2 bases from V and 5 bases from J; junction bases left unmatched: 3. The CDR3 consists of 14 residues. Germline V lookup: CDR1 MNHEY, CDR2 SVGAGI.

As regards this clonotype: A much bigger clone sits one base away, suggesting this may be a read error. V is TRBV13 and J is TRBJ2-7; TRBD1 matches 10 bases. Germline CDR1 and CDR2: PRHDT and FYEKMQ (reference sequence). CDR3 length: 14 amino acids. The CDR3 loop is CDSSLRTGGYEQYF. The CDR3 DNA sequence: TGTGACAGCAGCTTAAGGACAGGGGGTTACGAGCAGTACTTC.

This clonotype appeared a few times. The CDR3 bases are TGTGCCAGCAGCGTTCGACTAGCGGGAGGTGATGAGCAGTTCTTC. Protein: CASSVRLAGGDEQFF. V and J are TRBV9 and TRBJ2-1; 13 bases are a match to TRBD2. Per the germline V gene, CDR1 is SGDLS and CDR2 is YYNGEE. This CDR3 has 15 amino acids. Trimming cost V 2 bases and J 8 bases; bases outside gene matches: 4.

The rearrangement uses TRBV5-1 and TRBJ2-3; TRBD2 is a possible D gene (7 bases). From germline, CDR1 is SGHRS and CDR2 YFSETQ. V gave up 4 bases and J gave up 4 bases, with 16 bases separating them. The CDR3 loop spans 15 amino acids. The CDR3 DNA follows: TGCGCCAGCAGCCCAGGACTAGGGGGGCCAGATACGCAGTATTTT. Translation: CASSPGLGGPDTQYF.

The chain combines TRBV5-1 with TRBJ2-7; D is possibly TRBD1 (5 bases). This CDR3 region has 13 residues. V lost 5 bases and J lost 3, with 12 bases in between. Germline V gives CDR1 SGHRS, CDR2 YFSETQ. This CDR3 reads CASRWGRNYEQYF. CDR3 nucleotide sequence: TGCGCCAGCAGATGGGGCAGGAACTACGAGCAGTACTTC.

This clonotype appeared many times. This rearrangement joins TRBV6-5 to TRBJ2-3; 7 nucleotides agree with TRBD2. V gave up 0 bases and J gave up 1 base; unmatched junction bases: 7. The germline V gene has CDR1 MNHEY and CDR2 SVGAGI. The CDR3 is made up of 17 amino acids. The CDR3 loop is CASSYSISREGTDTQYF. In DNA form, the CDR3 reads TGTGCCAGCAGTTACTCGATAAGTCGGGAGGGCACAGATACGCAGTATTTT.

The chain combines TRBV7-2 with TRBJ1-2; D gene unclear. Germline CDR1 reads SGHTA; CDR2 reads FQGNSA. V was shortened by 5 bases and J by 8 bases, with 18 bases between the two germline ends. The CDR3 spans 14 residues. The CDR3 region is CASSPKTGLGGYTF. The CDR3 coding sequence is TGTGCCAGCAGCCCCAAGACGGGTTTAGGCGGCTACACCTTC. The whole variable domain, filled in from reference TRBV7-2 and TRBJ1-2, reads GAGVSQSPSNKVTEKGKDVELRCDPISGHTALYWYRQSLGQGLEFLIYFQGNSAPDKSGLPSDRFSAERTGGSVSTLTIQRTQQEDSAVYLCASSPKTGLGGYTFGSGTRLTVV.

This clonotype is termed medium-sized. The J gene is TRBJ1-2, the V gene TRBV24-1, with TRBD1 matching over 8 bases. The trim removed 5 bases at V and 5 bases at J, leaving 18 bases unmatched. The CDR3 contains 18 residues. Per the germline V gene, CDR1 is KGHDR and CDR2 is SFDVKD. CDR3 bases: TGTGCCACCAGTGCCCGAAAATATCAACAGGGGGATGGATATGGCTACACCTTC. As protein: CATSARKYQQGDGYGYTF.

This rearrangement joins TRBV30 to TRBJ1-1; unclear D gene. Germline values: CDR1 GTSNPN, CDR2 SVGIG (reference sequence). V was trimmed by 0 bases and J by 8 bases, leaving 10 bases between them. This CDR3 region has 12 residues. The CDR3, as DNA: TGTGCCTGGAGTGTACTTTGGGAGGAAGCTTTCTTT. Translated, it gives CAWSVLWEEAFF.

This clonotype was picked up a small number of times. The rearrangement joins TRBV24-1 to TRBJ2-3; 10 bases agree with TRBD2. V shed 0 bases, J shed 0 bases, and the junction held 2 bases outside the gene matches. Germline V gene data show CDR1 as KGHDR and CDR2 as SFDVKD. This CDR3 contains 17 residues. The CDR3 region has the DNA TGTGCCACCAGTGATTTGGGACTAGCGGCCAGCACAGATACGCAGTATTTT. Amino acid sequence: CATSDLGLAASTDTQYF.